The 23 T cell receptor beta chains reported below all come from one sample, sequenced in a study of blood T cell repertoires in COVID-19. Here immunoSEQ multiplex PCR was the method, and the copy in TCRdb shows in-frame clones only, minus some. The sample holds 95,000 to 150,000 clones, about 85% seen once. Material: peripheral blood. The source of these receptors is a woman aged 80 or older with acute or convalescent COVID-19.

The CDR3 DNA reads as TGTGCCAGCAGCGTCCGAGACTATGGCTACACCTTC. Translated, it gives CASSVRDYGYTF. The rearrangement links TRBV7-2 to TRBJ1-2; D is unclear. Trimming pared 5 bases from V and 3 bases from J, leaving 7 bases between. CDR3 length: 12 amino acids. Germline values: CDR1 SGHTA, CDR2 FQGNSA.

This sequence joins TRBV18 and TRBJ2-5; D unclear. The V gene lost 3 bases and the J gene lost 4 bases, with 15 bases spanning the gap. Per germline, CDR1 KGHSH and CDR2 LQKENI. The CDR3 is 15 residues long. The CDR3 region has the DNA TGTGCCAGCTCACCGCCACCTCACGGAGCAGAGACCCAGTACTTC. Its translation: CASSPPPHGAETQYF.

V is TRBV18 and J is TRBJ2-1, with 7 bases that match TRBD1. The CDR3 length is 14 residues. The germline CDR1 and CDR2 sequences are KGHSH and LQKENI. J was trimmed by 7 bases and V by 5 bases; bases with no gene match: 8. The CDR3 coding sequence is TGTGCCAGCTCATTGAACTTACAGGGGAATGAGCAGTTCTTC. It is translated as CASSLNLQGNEQFF.

J is TRBJ2-3 and V is TRBV21-1; the table gives TRBD1 as D, unverified against the DNA. TRBV21-1 is deemed a pseudogene. CDR3 length equals 14 residues. CDR3 coding DNA: TGTGCCAGCAGCAAGGGAAATAGGGGAGATACGCAGTATTTT. Protein: CASSKGNRGDTQYF.

This chain uses TRBV12-3 or TRBV12-4 with TRBJ1-6, with 7 bases fitting TRBD1. V gave up 3 bases and J gave up 9 bases; unmatched junction bases: 2. CDR3 length: 13 residues. The CDR3 protein is CASSLNRGSPLHF. The CDR3 DNA sequence: TGTGCCAGCAGTTTGAACAGGGGTTCACCCCTCCACTTT.

The chain uses TRBV5-1 and TRBJ1-2, with TRBD1 identical over 7 bases. The V and J ends lost 2 bases and 6 bases, in that order; junction bases with no gene match: 10. The CDR3 loop spans 15 amino acids. Germline CDR1 is SGHRS and CDR2 is YFSETQ. The DNA for the CDR3 is TGCGCCAGCAGCTTATTTAGTGGAGGGGGCGATGGCTACACCTTC. Protein: CASSLFSGGGDGYTF.

The genes are TRBV29-1 and TRBJ1-1; D may be TRBD1 (5 bases). Germline CDR1 SQVTM, CDR2 ANQGSEA. The V end was cut by 0 bases, the J end by 5 bases, with 10 bases between. This CDR3 is built from 13 residues. CDR3 sequence reads: CSVEEGAGTEAFF. As DNA, the CDR3 is TGCAGCGTTGAAGAAGGGGCTGGGACTGAAGCTTTCTTT.

This chain joins TRBV4-1 and TRBJ1-2; 7 positions match TRBD1. In germline, CDR1 is MGHRA, CDR2 YSYEKL. V was pared by 1 base and J by 2 bases, with 7 bases of the junction left unmatched. The CDR3 length is 16 residues. This chain's CDR3 is CASSQGDRGQNYGYTF. The CDR3 bases are TGCGCCAGCAGCCAAGGGGATAGGGGACAGAACTATGGCTACACCTTC.

This chain uses TRBV7-2 with TRBJ1-5; TRBD1 is a possible D gene (5 bases). This CDR3 is built from 16 residues. Per germline, CDR1 SGHTA and CDR2 FQGNSA. V dropped 1 base and J dropped 0 bases, with 10 bases sitting between them. The CDR3 here is CASSLVGGYSNQPQHF. Here the CDR3 DNA reads TGTGCCAGCAGCTTAGTTGGGGGGTATAGCAATCAGCCCCAGCATTTT.

The chain couples TRBV12-5 to TRBJ1-1; D perhaps matches TRBD1 (6 bases). The CDR3 is 14 residues long. Trimming took off 3 bases at V and 5 bases at J, with 13 bases between the two ends. Looked up from germline, CDR1 is LGHNT and CDR2 is FRNRAP. The CDR3 reads CASGLERGWTEAFF. The CDR3 DNA reads as TGTGCTAGTGGTTTAGAGAGGGGGTGGACTGAAGCTTTCTTT.

The gene calls are TRBV19 and TRBJ1-2; unclear D gene. Trimming left V 3 bases short and J 4 bases short, with 9 bases between. CDR1 is LNHDA and CDR2 is SQIVND in the germline V gene (reference sequence). CDR3 size: 13 residues. CDR3 region: CASSMEGFYGYTF. In DNA, the CDR3 is TGTGCCAGTAGTATGGAGGGTTTCTATGGCTACACCTTC.

The rearrangement links TRBV10-3 to TRBJ1-1, with D unclear. This CDR3 has 12 amino acids. Germline loops: CDR1 ENHRY, CDR2 SYGVKD. V was cut by 7 bases and J by 4 bases, with 10 bases left in between. CDR3 in amino acids: CAITRGSTEAFF. CDR3 DNA sequence: TGTGCCATCACTCGGGGAAGCACTGAAGCTTTCTTT.

This chain joins TRBV18 and TRBJ1-3; D call uncertain. The CDR3 consists of 14 residues. Germline V lookup: CDR1 KGHSH, CDR2 LQKENI. The germline V and J ends were trimmed by 5 bases and 4 bases, with 12 bases remaining between them. The CDR3 loop reads CASSRERAGNTIYF. The CDR3 DNA sequence: TGTGCCAGCTCAAGGGAGCGTGCCGGAAACACCATATATTTT.

The rearrangement joins TRBV6-5 to TRBJ2-5; 9 bases map to TRBD1. After removal of 7 bases from V and 9 bases from J, the junction contained 6 bases not matched to a gene. This CDR3 comprises 12 residues. Germline CDR1 reads MNHEY; CDR2 reads SVGAGI. CDR3 bases: TGTGCCAGCATGGCGGGACAGGGAGCCCAGTACTTC. Translating gives CASMAGQGAQYF.

This chain joins TRBV5-5 and TRBJ1-3; D is unclear. Germline values: CDR1 SGHKS, CDR2 YYEKEE (reference sequence). V shed 3 bases and J shed 0 bases, with 10 bases lying between them. CDR3 length: 15 amino acids. This chain's CDR3 is CASSSWAISGNTIYF. CDR3 DNA sequence: TGTGCCAGCAGCTCCTGGGCGATCTCTGGAAACACCATATATTTT.

The V and J genes are TRBV19 and TRBJ2-4; TRBD2 is a possible D gene (6 bases). The germline V and J ends were trimmed by 7 bases and 1 base, with 17 bases remaining between them. Germline CDR1 LNHDA, CDR2 SQIVND (reference sequence). The CDR3 has 16 amino acids. The CDR3 loop reads CASTSGTSRAKNIQYF. CDR3 in DNA: TGTGCCAGTACCTCTGGGACTTCAAGGGCCAAAAACATTCAGTACTTC.

The chain combines TRBV25-1 with TRBJ1-5; TRBD1 matches 7 bases. V lost 7 bases and J lost 2; bases outside the gene matches: 8. This CDR3 has 15 amino acids. Germline V gives CDR1 MGHDK, CDR2 SYGVNS. CDR3 DNA: TGTGCCAGCACCCTACAGGGGCGTTGCAATCAGCCCCAGCATTTT. Translation gives CASTLQGRCNQPQHF.

This clone was found a few times. The rearrangement uses TRBV6-5 and TRBJ2-5; TRBD1 agrees at 11 bases. Germline CDR1 and CDR2: MNHEY and SVGAGI. V lost 6 bases, J lost 1 base, and 4 bases stayed unmatched. This CDR3 contains 15 residues. The CDR3 DNA follows: TGTGCCAGCAGGCGGGGACAGGGGGTCCAAGAGACCCAGTACTTC. It translates to CASRRGQGVQETQYF.

The chain combines TRBV14 with TRBJ1-5; 9 nucleotides align to TRBD1. Germline V gene data show CDR1 as SGHDN and CDR2 as FVKESK. V trimming: 3 bases; J trimming: 9 bases; junction bases outside the gene matches: 3. This CDR3 spans 13 amino acids. CDR3 sequence: CASSQDRGPPQHF. CDR3 nucleotides: TGTGCCAGCAGCCAGGACAGGGGTCCGCCCCAGCATTTT.

The sample holds one count of this clone. The chain is built from TRBV5-4 and TRBJ2-3; D remains unclear. CDR3 size: 12 residues. Germline CDR1 is SGHNT and CDR2 is YYREEE (reference sequence). V shed 0 bases and J shed 4 bases, with 3 bases lying between them. The CDR3 nucleotides are TGTGCCAGCAGCTTGGCCGCAGATACGCAGTATTTT. This codes for CASSLAADTQYF. The variable domain in full, with the rest retrieved from reference TRBV5-4 and TRBJ2-3, is ETGVTQSPTHLIKTRGQQVTLRCSSQSGHNTVSWYQQALGQGPQFIFQYYREEENGRGNFPPRFSGLQFPNYSSELNVNALELDDSALYLCASSLAADTQYFGPGTRLTVL.

This chain uses TRBV19 with TRBJ1-1; weak D call: TRBD1 (6 bases). The germline V gene has CDR1 LNHDA and CDR2 SQIVND (reference sequence). CDR3 length: 15 amino acids. Trimming stripped 6 bases from V and 1 base from J, with 15 bases between. CDR3 protein: CASSTFRGENTEAFF. The CDR3 DNA reads TGTGCCAGTAGCACTTTCAGGGGAGAGAACACTGAAGCTTTCTTT.

The chain recombines TRBV10-3 with TRBJ2-1, with 10 bases identical to TRBD2. CDR3 length: 15 amino acids. Per the germline V gene, CDR1 is ENHRY and CDR2 is SYGVKD. The trim removed 6 bases at V and 5 bases at J, leaving 7 bases unmatched. The CDR3, as DNA: TGTGCCATCAGAGTAGCGGGGGGCTCAAACAATGAGCAGTTCTTC. Protein: CAIRVAGGSNNEQFF.

This chain joins TRBV3-1 (or the pseudogene TRBV3-2) and TRBJ2-5, with D tentatively TRBD2 (6 bases). CDR3 size: 15 residues. CDR1 LGHDT and CDR2 YNNKEL come from the germline V gene (reference sequence). V shed 2 bases and J shed 1 base, with 11 bases lying between them. CDR3 in DNA: TGTGCCAGCAGCCAATTTGTGGGGGGCCAAGAGACCCAGTACTTC. Encoded protein: CASSQFVGGQETQYF.